This TCR beta chain emerged from a study of shared clonotypes between healthy human individuals. Splitting of each subset's genomic DNA was done evenly across several immunoSEQ plates. Assay used: immunoSEQ multiplex PCR; TCRdb lists only in-frame clones, some missing. The sample includes 2,100,000 or so clones, more than 90% of them seen just once. V was cut by 5 bases and J by 2 bases, with 16 bases left in between. CDR1 is KGHSH, CDR2 LQKENI, per germline. The CDR3 spans 15 residues. This receptor was identified in a man between 18 and 29 years old in good health. This chain connects TRBV18 to TRBJ2-7; possibly TRBD2 for D (6 bases). Sequenced: naive CD4+ T cells sorted from blood. Subset: CD45RA+ positively selected. The CDR3 reads CASSSKLTSTYEQYF. In DNA, the CDR3 is TGTGCCAGCTCATCCAAACTGACTAGTACCTACGAGCAGTACTTC. Filled out from reference TRBV18 and TRBJ2-7, the complete variable domain reads NAGVMQNPRHLVRRRGQEARLRCSPMKGHSHVYWYRQLPEEGLKFMVYLQKENIIDESGMPKERFSAEFPKEGPSILRIQQVVRGDSAAYFCASSSKLTSTYEQYFGPGTRLTVT.